This T cell receptor (beta chain) derives from a study of Ad26.COV2.S vaccination and SARS-CoV-2 variants. Study context: Intramuscular Ad26.COV2.S doses were given once or twice, 56 days apart.

The repertoire was sequenced with immunoSEQ multiplex PCR; TCRdb's copy has only in-frame clones and lacks some. The data hold 300,000 to 350,000 clones, with roughly 86% observed a single time. The germline gives CDR1 SGHRS, CDR2 YFSETQ. Trimming pared 6 bases from V and 2 bases from J, leaving 12 bases between. CDR3 length: 13 residues. As to treatment: around 19 received Ad26.COV2.S at low or high dose, single or two shots; 5 received placebo; per-sample allocation not given. All samples were drawn on day 63, counting from the first vaccine or placebo injection. This clone has just one count. What it binds is unknown. The study, taken as a whole, reports: The placebo group had lower spike-specific TCR breadth than the vaccine recipients did.

The source was peripheral blood, collected in a trial of Ad26.COV2.S vaccine versus placebo. The TCR originated in a person aged 18 to 59 who received the Ad26.COV2.S COVID-19 vaccine or a placebo. This rearrangement joins TRBV5-1 to TRBJ2-7; tentatively, D is TRBD2 (5 bases). CDR3: CASKFEGPYEQYF. The CDR3, as DNA: TGCGCCAGCAAATTCGAGGGCCCCTACGAGCAGTACTTC. Full variable domain (outside the CDR3, taken from reference TRBV5-1 and TRBJ2-7): KAGVTQTPRYLIKTRGQQVTLSCSPISGHRSVSWYQQTPGQGLQFLFEYFSETQRNKGNFPGRFSGRQFSNSRSEMNVSTLELGDSALYLCASKFEGPYEQYFGPGTRLTVT.